This T cell receptor (beta chain) was sequenced for a study of read filtering for tumor transcriptome and immune sequencing. This library used approximately 390 ng RNA and molecular barcoded adaptors spanning alpha/delta and beta/gamma chains. TCRdb reprocessed the reads via MiXCR and lists one record per CDR3 protein. The repertoire includes under 35,000 distinct CDR3 sequences, around a sixth of them detected once, and approximately 16% sits in the top ten. Trimming pared 4 bases from V and 2 bases from J, leaving 13 bases between. Germline-derived CDR1 and CDR2 are LGHDT and YNNKEL (reference sequence). CDR3 length equals 15 residues. This clonotype was picked up a small number of times.

This clonotype was sampled from a donor aged 40 or over with multiple myeloma. The chain carries TRBV3-1 and TRBJ2-3; TRBD1 or TRBD2 may be the D gene (5 bases each). The sequencing input was a population of CD138-negative cells sorted from bone marrow. Here the CDR3 DNA reads TGTGCCAGCAGCCTCGGGGACGGGGCCACAGATACGCAGTATTTT. The encoded protein is CASSLGDGATDTQYF.